The 30 T cell receptor beta chains presented below share a single source sample, sequenced in a study of cytomegalovirus exposure and HLA in healthy donors. It was with 60 Vbeta and 13 Jbeta primers that the PCR ran. The assay was immunoSEQ multiplex PCR, and TCRdb's table has in-frame clones only and misses some. The data hold roughly 200,000 clones, with around 80% observed a single time. Sequenced input: PBMCs. The source is a woman aged 55-69 years in good health and CMV-seropositive.

This sequence joins TRBV28 and TRBJ1-1, with D hard to call. Between the trimmed V and J ends, which lost 11 bases and 1 base, there was a span of 8 bases. The germline V gene encodes CDR1 MDHEN and CDR2 SYDVKM. This CDR3 spans 11 amino acids. The CDR3 protein is CAANGNTEAFF. As DNA, the CDR3 is TGTGCCGCCAACGGGAACACTGAAGCTTTCTTT.

A single count supports this clone. The J gene is TRBJ2-4, the V gene TRBV2; D ambiguous. Germline CDR1 SNHLY, CDR2 FYNNEI. This CDR3 spans 15 amino acids. Trimming left V 6 bases short and J 0 bases short, with 12 bases between. The CDR3 sequence is CASRSGELAKNIQYF. In DNA form, the CDR3 reads TGTGCCAGCAGGAGTGGTGAACTAGCCAAAAACATTCAGTACTTC.

The chain uses TRBV6-5 and TRBJ2-7; 11 positions match TRBD2. The CDR3 consists of 16 residues. Germline assignment: CDR1 MNHEY and CDR2 SVGAGI. V lost 2 bases to trimming and J lost 3 bases; unmatched junction nucleotides: 6. The CDR3 loop reads CASSYRLAGGGYEQYF. CDR3 coding DNA: TGTGCCAGCAGTTACCGGCTAGCGGGAGGTGGCTACGAGCAGTACTTC.

The V call is TRBV9, the J call TRBJ2-1, with 9 positions matching TRBD2. Trimming took 0 bases from V and 4 from J; bases not matched to a gene: 5. The CDR3 runs 16 residues. Germline V gene lookup returns CDR1 SGDLS and CDR2 YYNGEE. The CDR3 coding sequence is TGTGCCAGCAGCGTAGATCCTAGCGGGGCGTACAATGAGCAGTTCTTC. Encoded protein: CASSVDPSGAYNEQFF. Full variable domain (missing parts from reference TRBV9 and TRBJ2-1): DSGVTQTPKHLITATGQRVTLRCSPRSGDLSVYWYQQSLDQGLQFLIQYYNGEERAKGNILERFSAQQFPDLHSELNLSSLELGDSALYFCASSVDPSGAYNEQFFGPGTRLTVL.

The chain uses TRBV28 and TRBJ2-4; the match to TRBD1 covers 8 bases. J lost 7 bases, V lost 10 bases, and 15 bases had no gene match. The CDR3 totals 15 residues. CDR1 and CDR2 (germline): MDHEN, SYDVKM. CDR3 in DNA: TGTGCCATCCGGTCAGGGGGCGCCCCGGCCAACATTCAGTACTTC. Protein product: CAIRSGGAPANIQYF.

The rearrangement uses TRBV28 and TRBJ2-6, with no clear D. The length of the CDR3 is 15 residues. CDR1 is MDHEN and CDR2 is SYDVKM in the germline V gene. The V end was cut by 7 bases, the J end by 2 bases, with 12 bases between. CDR3 protein: CASNLAATGANVLTF. CDR3 coding DNA: TGTGCCAGCAACTTGGCGGCTACTGGGGCCAACGTCCTGACTTTC. Full variable domain (outside the CDR3, taken from reference TRBV28 and TRBJ2-6): DVKVTQSSRYLVKRTGEKVFLECVQDMDHENMFWYRQDPGLGLRLIYFSYDVKMKEKGDIPEGYSVSREKKERFSLILESASTNQTSMYLCASNLAATGANVLTFGAGSRLTVL.

This chain connects TRBV7-8 to TRBJ2-3, with TRBD2 identical over 8 bases. This CDR3 contains 16 residues. The germline V gene encodes CDR1 SGHVS and CDR2 FQNEAQ. V gave up 5 bases and J gave up 4 bases; unmatched junction bases: 11. CDR3 amino acids: CASSVSGSGIADTQYF. In DNA, the CDR3 is TGTGCCAGCAGCGTCAGCGGGAGTGGGATTGCAGATACGCAGTATTTT.

The chain uses TRBV11-1 and TRBJ1-2; 11 bases fit TRBD1. Germline V gene data show CDR1 as SGHAT and CDR2 as FQDESV (reference sequence). CDR3 length equals 15 residues. Germline trimming cut 5 bases from V and 3 bases from J; bases unmatched to any gene: 5. In DNA form, the CDR3 reads TGTGCCAGCAGCGGACGGGACAGGGGGGACTATGGCTACACCTTC. Protein sequence: CASSGRDRGDYGYTF. The variable domain in full, completed from reference TRBV11-1 and TRBJ1-2, reads EAEVAQSPRYKITEKSQAVAFWCDPISGHATLYWYRQILGQGPELLVQFQDESVVDDSQLPKDRFSAERLKGVDSTLKIQPAELGDSAMYLCASSGRDRGDYGYTFGSGTRLTVV.

With regard to this clone: At the DNA level, this CDR3 is encoded by other sequences in the same sample as well. The chain employs TRBV18 and TRBJ1-2; 8 bases are a match to TRBD1. The CDR3 covers 13 residues. Germline lookup yields CDR1 KGHSH and CDR2 LQKENI. J lost 3 bases, V lost 3 bases, and 0 bases had no gene match. The CDR3 spells CASSPDRDYGYTF. The CDR3 DNA follows: TGTGCCAGCTCACCGGACAGGGACTATGGCTACACCTTC. Using reference TRBV18 and TRBJ1-2 for the parts outside the CDR3, the full variable domain is NAGVMQNPRHLVRRRGQEARLRCSPMKGHSHVYWYRQLPEEGLKFMVYLQKENIIDESGMPKERFSAEFPKEGPSILRIQQVVRGDSAAYFCASSPDRDYGYTFGSGTRLTVV.

This chain uses TRBV5-1 with TRBJ2-2, with TRBD2 matching over 9 bases. V was pared by 0 bases and J by 3 bases, with 3 bases of the junction left unmatched. The CDR3 contains 16 residues. Germline assignment: CDR1 SGHRS and CDR2 YFSETQ. The CDR3 DNA sequence: TGCGCCAGCAGCTTGGTGCGGGGGGGCGACACCGGGGAGCTGTTTTTT. Protein sequence: CASSLVRGGDTGELFF.

The V call is TRBV6-6, the J call TRBJ2-2; perhaps TRBD2 as D (6 bases). Germline assignment: CDR1 MNHNY and CDR2 SVGAGI (reference sequence). Trimming shortened V by 6 bases and J by 6 bases, and 8 bases separated the two germline ends. CDR3 length: 12 residues. The CDR3 DNA follows: TGTGCCAGCAGCACTAGCCCCGGGGAGCTGTTTTTT. This encodes CASSTSPGELFF.

V and J are TRBV5-4 and TRBJ2-7; 9 bases align to TRBD2. The CDR3 runs 16 residues. V shed 5 bases and J 1 base; nucleotides not matched to a gene: 10. Germline V gene sequence: CDR1 SGHNT, CDR2 YYREEE (reference sequence). The CDR3 coding sequence is TGTGCCAGCAGTTTCTCCAGCGGGAGGTGGTCCTACGAGCAGTACTTC. This gives the protein CASSFSSGRWSYEQYF.

The V call is TRBV9, the J call TRBJ2-4; 7 nucleotides align to TRBD2. Unmatched junction bases numbered 3, after V lost 0 bases and J lost 0 bases. CDR1 and CDR2 (germline): SGDLS, YYNGEE. This CDR3 has 16 amino acids. The chain's CDR3 is CASSVGGGLAKNIQYF. CDR3 coding DNA: TGTGCCAGCAGCGTAGGGGGGGGTTTAGCCAAAAACATTCAGTACTTC.

This chain uses TRBV6-6 with TRBJ2-7; TRBD2 is a possible D gene (6 bases). The CDR3 contains 13 residues. Trimming left V 9 bases short and J 3 bases short, with 15 bases between. Germline V CDR1 and CDR2: MNHNY, SVGAGI (reference sequence). Here the CDR3 reads CASGPSGVYEQYF. Here the CDR3 DNA reads TGTGCCAGTGGACCCTCGGGGGTCTACGAGCAGTACTTC.

The CDR3 DNA sequence: TGCGCCAGCAGCGATAGCCAGACCACTGAAGCTTTCTTT. Its protein product is CASSDSQTTEAFF. This rearrangement joins TRBV5-1 to TRBJ1-1, with unresolved D. Germline V CDR1 and CDR2: SGHRS, YFSETQ. The CDR3 has 13 residues. V lost 4 bases and J lost 4, with 11 bases in between.

CDR3 sequence: CASSLGGRETQYF. In nucleotides, the CDR3 is TGTGCCAGCAGCTTAGGGGGCCGAGAGACCCAGTACTTC. The V and J genes are TRBV7-9 and TRBJ2-5, with TRBD1 as a possible D gene (5 bases). The CDR3 sequence is 13 residues long. Per the germline V gene, CDR1 is SEHNR and CDR2 is FQNEAQ (reference sequence). V gave up 1 base and J gave up 4 bases, with 7 bases separating them.

This chain uses TRBV5-1 with TRBJ1-1; no clear D gene. Trimming pared 6 bases from V and 1 base from J, leaving 4 bases between. Per germline, CDR1 SGHRS and CDR2 YFSETQ. The CDR3 contains 11 residues. For the CDR3, the DNA is TGCGCCAGCAACGGGAACACTGAAGCTTTCTTT. Its translation: CASNGNTEAFF.

V gene TRBV2 combines with J gene TRBJ2-3; unclear D gene. Germline CDR1 SNHLY, CDR2 FYNNEI. The CDR3 has 12 residues. Trimming cost V 7 bases and J 2 bases, with 7 bases left between them. The CDR3 region is CASKQHTDTQYF. CDR3 coding DNA: TGTGCCAGCAAACAGCACACAGATACGCAGTATTTT. The full variable domain, completed using reference TRBV2 and TRBJ2-3, is EPEVTQTPSHQVTQMGQEVILRCVPISNHLYFYWYRQILGQKVEFLVSFYNNEISEKSEIFDDQFSVERPDGSNFTLKIRSTKLEDSAMYFCASKQHTDTQYFGPGTRLTVL.

This rearrangement joins TRBV5-1 to TRBJ2-1; 8 nucleotides align to TRBD2. CDR3 length: 18 amino acids. Per the germline V gene, CDR1 is SGHRS and CDR2 is YFSETQ. J was trimmed by 2 bases and V by 4 bases; bases with no gene match: 14. In nucleotides, the CDR3 is TGCGCCAGCAGCCTGGGAGGTGGCGGGAGGCCTCCCTACAATGAGCAGTTCTTC. Its protein is CASSLGGGGRPPYNEQFF.

Regarding this clone: The same CDR3 arises from other DNA sequences in this sample as well. CDR3: CASSVVGASTDTQYF. The CDR3 DNA is TGTGCCAGCAGCGTAGTGGGGGCTAGCACAGATACGCAGTATTTT. V and J are TRBV9 and TRBJ2-3; TRBD1 is a possible D gene (6 bases). Germline-derived CDR1 and CDR2 are SGDLS and YYNGEE. Trimming shortened V by 0 bases and J by 0 bases, and 8 bases separated the two germline ends. CDR3 length: 15 residues.

This clone has only one observation. The rearrangement joins TRBV11-2 to TRBJ2-2; TRBD2 matches 8 bases. The CDR3 consists of 17 residues. The trim removed 2 bases at V and 4 bases at J, leaving 9 bases unmatched. Germline V gene data show CDR1 as SGHAT and CDR2 as FQNNGV. CDR3 nucleotides: TGTGCCAGCAGCTTACGCGCGGGGGGCGCTGGCACCGGGGAGCTGTTTTTT. It codes for CASSLRAGGAGTGELFF. Based on the CDR3 plus reference TRBV11-2 and TRBJ2-2, the full variable domain is EAGVAQSPRYKIIEKRQSVAFWCNPISGHATLYWYQQILGQGPKLLIQFQNNGVVDDSQLPKDRFSAERLKGVDSTLKIQPAKLEDSAVYLCASSLRAGGAGTGELFFGEGSRLTVL.

The CDR3 sequence is CASSEGQGDYNEQFF. The CDR3, as DNA: TGCGCCAGCAGCGAGGGACAGGGGGACTACAATGAGCAGTTCTTC. This rearrangement joins TRBV5-1 to TRBJ2-1, with 11 positions matching TRBD1. With 4 bases clipped from V and 3 bases from J, the junction kept 3 bases outside the gene matches. In germline, CDR1 is SGHRS, CDR2 YFSETQ. This CDR3 contains 15 residues.

The chain uses TRBV6-1 and TRBJ2-1; perhaps TRBD1 as D (6 bases). V lost 2 bases and J lost 13, with 9 bases in between. Germline CDR1 reads MNHNS; CDR2 reads SASEGT. The CDR3 spans 11 residues. The DNA for the CDR3 is TGTGCCAGCAGTGAATCCAGGGGCCAGTTCTTC. It yields the protein CASSESRGQFF.

The chain employs TRBV7-2 and TRBJ1-3, with 7 bases identical to TRBD1. CDR3 length: 15 amino acids. Germline CDR1 and CDR2: SGHTA and FQGNSA. Trimming removed 5 bases from V and 7 bases from J; junction bases left unmatched: 11. The CDR3 reads CASSQTGSLMNTIYF. CDR3 in DNA: TGTGCCAGCAGCCAGACAGGGTCCCTTATGAACACCATATATTTT.

The chain carries TRBV18 and TRBJ2-1; 7 nucleotides line up with TRBD1. The germline gives CDR1 KGHSH, CDR2 LQKENI. This CDR3 has 16 residues. With V trimmed by 0 bases and J by 9 bases, 11 bases remained unmatched. CDR3 DNA sequence: TGTGCCAGCTCACCACCGCAAGGGGGCGCATCGGGTGAGCAGTTCTTC. Protein: CASSPPQGGASGEQFF.

This chain uses TRBV6-9 with TRBJ2-3; D might be TRBD1 (5 bases). The V gene lost 0 bases and the J gene lost 3 bases, with 25 bases spanning the gap. Germline V CDR1 and CDR2: MNHGY, SVAAGI. This CDR3 spans 20 amino acids. CDR3 sequence (DNA): TGTGCCAGCAGTTATTCGCTTTGGGTAAAGACAGAAACCGCGACAGATACGCAGTATTTT. This sequence encodes CASSYSLWVKTETATDTQYF.

This rearrangement joins TRBV28 to TRBJ2-7; perhaps TRBD1 as D (9 bases). The CDR3 is 15 amino acids. Looked up from germline, CDR1 is MDHEN and CDR2 is SYDVKM. The germline V and J ends were trimmed by 5 bases and 6 bases, with 20 bases remaining between them. CDR3 loop: CASSGGGTGLCEQYF. The CDR3 coding sequence is TGTGCCAGCAGTGGCGGGGGGACAGGGCTCTGCGAGCAGTACTTC.

The chain couples TRBV7-9 to TRBJ1-1; 12 nucleotides align to TRBD1. The CDR3 totals 15 residues. V gave up 4 bases and J gave up 2 bases; unmatched junction bases: 2. The germline V gene has CDR1 SEHNR and CDR2 FQNEAQ (reference sequence). CDR3 sequence reads: CASSWGQGANTEAFF. The CDR3 bases are TGTGCCAGCAGCTGGGGACAGGGGGCAAACACTGAAGCTTTCTTT.

The chain links TRBV6-5 to TRBJ1-2; D is possibly TRBD1 (5 bases). CDR1 and CDR2 (germline): MNHEY, SVGAGI. V dropped 7 bases and J dropped 4 bases, with 7 bases sitting between them. The CDR3 covers 11 residues. The CDR3 region is CASTDSYGYTF. The CDR3 coding sequence is TGTGCCAGCACTGACAGCTATGGCTACACCTTC.

This clone was recorded once. This sequence joins TRBV5-1 and TRBJ2-7; 7 bases match TRBD1. Germline-derived CDR1 and CDR2 are SGHRS and YFSETQ. CDR3 length equals 15 residues. The trim removed 3 bases at V and 6 bases at J, leaving 12 bases unmatched. The CDR3 nucleotides read TGCGCCAGCAGCTGGCTGACAGGGACAGTACGCGAGCAGTACTTC. Its protein is CASSWLTGTVREQYF.